The clone carrying this T cell receptor (beta chain) has just a few counts. Antigen unknown. This CDR3 region has 19 residues. Germline values: CDR1 LGHNA, CDR2 YNFKEQ. After removal of 4 bases from V and 4 bases from J, the junction contained 16 bases not matched to a gene. Both TRBC1 and TRBC2 were covered by a beta constant-region primer of two equimolar oligonucleotides. Four rounds of PCR amplified the ligated cDNA using nested alpha and beta constant-region primers plus SP2. In TCRdb, the UMI-ligation and nested PCR reads were re-called with MiXCR into one record per CDR3 protein. Of 95,000 to 110,000 distinct CDR3 sequences in the sample, about 14% are singletons; the top ten hold roughly 2.8%. The data are from a study of naive and memory T cell subsets. Study-level findings and limits: Naive repertoires, especially CD8, held a few larger clonotypes, possibly memory cells re-expressing CD45RA.

The sample taken for sequencing was naive CD8+ T cells from blood. The genes are TRBV4-2 and TRBJ2-5, with 12 bases that match TRBD2. The TCR sequence derives from a human donor in good health. The CDR3 spells CASSPGVTSGSVSVETQYF. CDR3 nucleotide sequence: TGTGCCAGCAGCCCAGGGGTGACTAGCGGGAGTGTATCGGTAGAGACCCAGTACTTC.